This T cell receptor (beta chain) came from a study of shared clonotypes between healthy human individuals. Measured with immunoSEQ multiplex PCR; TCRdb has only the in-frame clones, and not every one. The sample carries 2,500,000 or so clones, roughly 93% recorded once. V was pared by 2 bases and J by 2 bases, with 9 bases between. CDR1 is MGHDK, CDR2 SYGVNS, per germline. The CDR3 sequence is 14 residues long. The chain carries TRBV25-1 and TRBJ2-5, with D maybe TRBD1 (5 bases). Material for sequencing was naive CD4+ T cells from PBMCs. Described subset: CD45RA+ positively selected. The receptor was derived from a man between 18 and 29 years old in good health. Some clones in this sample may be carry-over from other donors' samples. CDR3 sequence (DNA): TGTGCCAGCAGTGAAATGAACAGGCAAGAGACCCAGTACTTC. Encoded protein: CASSEMNRQETQYF.